This T cell receptor (beta chain) was found in a study of CD8+ T cells in alopecia areata. Study outcomes and limitations: Patients shared TCRs less clearly than mice did, possibly owing to HLA. Lesional scalp exceeded normal scalp in clonality, especially in alopecia totalis/universalis.

Comments on this clone: The antigen is unknown.

CDR1 SGHAT and CDR2 FQNNGV come from the germline V gene. V was clipped by 6 bases and J by 4 bases, with 18 bases between them. This CDR3 contains 15 residues. Individuals with alopecia areata gave both lesional scalp punch biopsies and peripheral blood for collection. Isolated RNA was reverse transcribed into cDNA used as the sequencing template. Produced via immunoSEQ multiplex PCR; TCRdb's table is partial and in-frame only. The sample yields some 11,000 clones, approximately 59% seen once. This material consisted of skin, taken at week 0. This TCR was recovered from a human donor with alopecia areata. The chain employs TRBV11-2 and TRBJ1-1; possibly TRBD1 for D (6 bases). DNA for the CDR3: TGTGCCAGCAGTCACTACCGGGGGGCGCGCACTGAAGCTTTCTTT. Residues: CASSHYRGARTEAFF.